This T cell receptor (beta chain) was captured by sequencing in a study of T cell changes during pregnancy in multiple sclerosis. V was pared by 6 bases and J by 2 bases, with 10 bases of the junction left unmatched. CDR3 length: 17 amino acids. CDR1 is MDHEN, CDR2 SYDVKM, per germline. TCRdb's table, derived via immunoSEQ multiplex PCR, lists solely in-frame clones and lacks some. The table shows approximately 90,000 clones, with about 89% occurring only once. The chain is built from TRBV28 and TRBJ2-3, with 11 bases aligning to TRBD2. The sample was peripheral blood, taken in the first trimester of pregnancy. The origin of this receptor is a female donor with multiple sclerosis, enrolled in a pregnancy study. The CDR3 sequence is CASRSIASGRPTDTQYF. For the CDR3, the DNA is TGTGCCAGCAGGTCGATAGCTAGCGGGAGGCCCACAGATACGCAGTATTTT.